These 6 T cell receptor beta chains originate from one sample sequenced in a study of a mutant IDH1 vaccine in newly diagnosed glioma. Time point in this sample: baseline, week 1 (first vaccination visit). Treatment denoted: pre-vaccination baseline after standard-of-care therapy. Sequencing was performed with immunoSEQ multiplex PCR; in TCRdb, only in-frame clones are kept and a portion is missing. In the table there are under 35,000 clones, roughly nine tenths of which are singletons. Sample: PBMCs, taken from a glioma patient treated with radiotherapy, temozolomide or both. These receptors originate from a middle-aged woman with glioma.

The chain is built from TRBV7-2 and TRBJ2-3, with no clear D. Germline-derived CDR1 and CDR2 are SGHTA and FQGNSA. Between the trimmed V and J ends, which lost 7 bases and 7 bases, there was a span of 12 bases. This CDR3 region has 12 residues. In DNA, the CDR3 is TGTGCCAGCACCATTACAACAAATACGCAGTATTTT. This translates into CASTITTNTQYF.

The chain is built from TRBV4-2 and TRBJ2-7; 9 bases are a match to TRBD1. Per germline, CDR1 LGHNA and CDR2 YNFKEQ. CDR3 size: 16 residues. Germline trimming cut 0 bases from V and 0 bases from J; bases unmatched to any gene: 3. Here the CDR3 reads CASSQDPTGGSYEQYF. In DNA form, the CDR3 reads TGTGCCAGCAGCCAAGATCCGACAGGGGGCTCCTACGAGCAGTACTTC.

The chain links TRBV5-4 to TRBJ2-3; 7 positions match TRBD1. CDR1 and CDR2 (germline): SGHNT, YYREEE (reference sequence). The trim removed 4 bases at V and 4 bases at J, leaving 15 bases unmatched. The CDR3 is 17 residues long. The CDR3 protein is CASSPLEMAGGPDTQYF. Written as DNA, the CDR3 is TGTGCCAGCAGCCCGTTAGAGATGGCAGGGGGTCCAGATACGCAGTATTTT.

This chain joins TRBV10-1 and TRBJ2-3; TRBD2 agrees at 10 bases. The CDR3 contains 16 residues. V lost 3 bases and J lost 2; bases outside the gene matches: 5. CDR1 is WNHNN and CDR2 is SYGVQD in the germline V gene (reference sequence). The CDR3 DNA reads TGCGCCAGCAGTGATTGGACTAGCGGAGACACAGATACGCAGTATTTT. Translated, it gives CASSDWTSGDTDTQYF.

The chain employs TRBV27 and TRBJ2-7; TRBD1 or TRBD2 may be the D gene (5 bases each). The CDR3 has 13 residues. Looked up from germline, CDR1 is MNHEY and CDR2 is SMNVEV (reference sequence). The V gene lost 2 bases and the J gene lost 0 bases, with 5 bases spanning the gap. The CDR3 protein is CASSLGGSYEQYF. CDR3 coding DNA: TGTGCCAGCAGTTTAGGGGGCTCCTACGAGCAGTACTTC.

Comment on this clone: Other nucleotide sequences in the sample specify the same CDR3. This chain uses TRBV4-1 with TRBJ1-2; D gene ambiguous. Trimming stripped 5 bases from V and 8 bases from J, with 12 bases between. This CDR3 region has 12 residues. Per germline, CDR1 MGHRA and CDR2 YSYEKL. CDR3 residues: CASSNGFGGYTF. CDR3 DNA: TGCGCCAGCAGCAACGGGTTTGGGGGCTACACCTTC.